This T cell receptor beta chain was sequenced for a study of blood T cell repertoires in COVID-19. The wider study: Some COVID-19 samples were acute and others convalescent; all came from the United States, Italy and Spain.

The CDR3 has 16 amino acids. Germline V lookup: CDR1 ENHRY, CDR2 SYGVKD. The J segment lost 3 bases and the V segment lost 5 bases, leaving 8 bases of the junction unmatched. Authors' processing steps: Nucleated cell number was recorded as an estimate derived from reference gene primer amplification. Method: immunoSEQ multiplex PCR; TCRdb's copy keeps in-frame clones and lacks some. The V and J calls and clone size were taken over from that table, and D and trimming were inferred from the DNA. The data contain 150,000 or so clones, about 73% of them singletons. The sequence derives from a man at least 80 years old with acute or convalescent COVID-19. Sequencing was performed on peripheral blood. The genes are TRBV10-3 and TRBJ1-4; 8 bases are a match to TRBD1. The CDR3 nucleotides read TGTGCCATCAGTCCGACTACAGGGGGAGCTAATGAAAAACTGTTTTTT. This encodes CAISPTTGGANEKLFF.